This note documents a single T cell receptor (beta chain) sequence. As yet, its antigen is unknown. This specimen comes from a study of glioma-infiltrating T cells after dendritic cell vaccination. Specified time point: after dendritic cell vaccination, including at tumor progression/relapse. No glioblastoma patient carried an isocitrate dehydrogenase mutation. Primers: 60 V beta forward and 13 J beta reverse. TCRdb's table, derived via immunoSEQ multiplex PCR, lists solely in-frame clones and lacks some. Altogether some 99,000 clones are present, around 80% being singletons, with the ten largest covering roughly 5.5%. The CDR3 loop spans 12 amino acids. V was cut by 3 bases and J by 6 bases, with 8 bases left in between. Per the germline V gene, CDR1 is KGHSH and CDR2 is LQKENI. Study-level results: The cohort had few patients with full blood and tumor sets.

This clonotype originated in a human donor with glioblastoma. The sample consisted of blood, taken after dendritic cell vaccination. This chain uses TRBV18 with TRBJ1-2; D possibly corresponds to TRBD1 (5 bases). In nucleotides, the CDR3 is TGTGCCAGCTCACCGGGCAGGGATGGCTACACCTTC. Protein product: CASSPGRDGYTF.